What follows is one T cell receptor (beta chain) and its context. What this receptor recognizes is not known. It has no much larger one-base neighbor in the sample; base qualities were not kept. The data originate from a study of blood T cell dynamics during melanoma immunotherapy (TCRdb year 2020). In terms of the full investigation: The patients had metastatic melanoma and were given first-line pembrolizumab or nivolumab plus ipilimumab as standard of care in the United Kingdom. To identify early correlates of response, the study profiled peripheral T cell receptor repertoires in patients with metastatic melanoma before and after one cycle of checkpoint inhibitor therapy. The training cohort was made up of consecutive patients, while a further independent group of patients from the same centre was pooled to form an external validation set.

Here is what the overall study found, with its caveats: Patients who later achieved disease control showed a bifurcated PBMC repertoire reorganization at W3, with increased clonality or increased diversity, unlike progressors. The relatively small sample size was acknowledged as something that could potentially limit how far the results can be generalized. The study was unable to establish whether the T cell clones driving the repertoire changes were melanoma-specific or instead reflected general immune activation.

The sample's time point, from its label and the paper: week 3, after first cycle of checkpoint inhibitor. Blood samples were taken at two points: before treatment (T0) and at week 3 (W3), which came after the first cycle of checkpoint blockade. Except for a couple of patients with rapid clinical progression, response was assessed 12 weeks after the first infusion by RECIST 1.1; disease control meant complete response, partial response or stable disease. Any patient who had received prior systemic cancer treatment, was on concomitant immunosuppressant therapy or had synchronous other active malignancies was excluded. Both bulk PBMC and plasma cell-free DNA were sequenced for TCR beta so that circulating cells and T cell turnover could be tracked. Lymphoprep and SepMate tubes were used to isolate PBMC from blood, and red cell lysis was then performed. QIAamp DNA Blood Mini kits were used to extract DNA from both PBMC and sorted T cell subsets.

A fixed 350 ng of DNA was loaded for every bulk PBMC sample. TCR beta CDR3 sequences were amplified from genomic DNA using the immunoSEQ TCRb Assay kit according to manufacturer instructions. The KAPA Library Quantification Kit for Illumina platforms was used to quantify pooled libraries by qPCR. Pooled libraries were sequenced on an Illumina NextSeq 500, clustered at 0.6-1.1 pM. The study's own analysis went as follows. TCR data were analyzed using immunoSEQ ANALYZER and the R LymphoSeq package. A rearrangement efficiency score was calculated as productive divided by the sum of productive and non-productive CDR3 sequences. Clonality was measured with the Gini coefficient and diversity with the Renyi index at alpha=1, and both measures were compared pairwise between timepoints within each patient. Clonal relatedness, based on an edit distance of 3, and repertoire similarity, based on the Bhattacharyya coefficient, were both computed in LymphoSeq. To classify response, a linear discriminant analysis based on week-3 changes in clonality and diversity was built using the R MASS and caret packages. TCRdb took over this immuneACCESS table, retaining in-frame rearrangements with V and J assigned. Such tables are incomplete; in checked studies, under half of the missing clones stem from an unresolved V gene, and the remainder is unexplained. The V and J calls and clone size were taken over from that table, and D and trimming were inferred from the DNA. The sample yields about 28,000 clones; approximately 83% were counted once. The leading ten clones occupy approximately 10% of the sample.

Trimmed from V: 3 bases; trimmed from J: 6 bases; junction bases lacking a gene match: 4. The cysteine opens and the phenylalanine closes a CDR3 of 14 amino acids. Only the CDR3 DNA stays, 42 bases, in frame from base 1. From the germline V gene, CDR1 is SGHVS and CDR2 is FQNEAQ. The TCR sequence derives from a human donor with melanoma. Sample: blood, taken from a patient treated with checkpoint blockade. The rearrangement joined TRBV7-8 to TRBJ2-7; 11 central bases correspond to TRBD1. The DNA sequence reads TGTGCCAGCAGCTTCCGGGACAGGGGGACCGAGCAGTACTTC. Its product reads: CASSFRDRGTEQYF.